Listed below are T cell receptor beta chains from one sample, sequenced in a study of blood T cell repertoires in COVID-19. Data came from immunoSEQ multiplex PCR; TCRdb stores just in-frame clones and leaves some out. The data show hundreds of thousands of clones, roughly 81% seen once. Specimen: peripheral blood. The receptors come from a woman of 80 years or more with COVID-19, enrolled during active disease. CDR3s include the opening cysteine and the closing phenylalanine or tryptophan. D genes are given only for firm matches. Not all rows give a size; the values are once, few, many and, for expanded clones, a class.

TRBV18	few	TRBD1	TRBJ1-2	CASSPGQGGDHF	TGTGCCAGCTCTCCGGGACAGGGGGGAGACCACTTC
TRBV5-1	-	TRBD1	TRBJ1-2	CASSLEGTGGVGYTF	TGCGCCAGCAGCTTGGAAGGGACAGGGGGAGTTGGCTACACCTTC
TRBV14	-	TRBD1	TRBJ1-1	CASSQDRGTEAFF	TGTGCCAGCAGCCAAGACAGGGGGACTGAAGCTTTCTTT
TRBV7-6	-	TRBD2	TRBJ2-2	CASRPLAGPPTGELFF	TGTGCCAGCAGACCACTAGCGGGACCCCCCACCGGGGAGCTGTTTTTT
TRBV5-6	-	TRBD1	TRBJ2-2	CASSLTSGDRDTGELFF	TGTGCCAGCAGCTTAACATCAGGGGACAGAGACACCGGGGAGCTGTTTTTT
TRBV7-2	-	-	TRBJ2-1	CASSFQQALSSYNEQFF	TGTGCCAGCAGCTTCCAACAGGCTCTTAGCTCCTACAATGAGCAGTTCTTC
TRBV6-5	-	-	TRBJ2-1	CASEQSSYNEQFF	TGTGCCAGCGAACAGAGCTCCTACAATGAGCAGTTCTTC
TRBV6-5	-	TRBD1	TRBJ2-7	CASSSGQGRGEQYF	TGTGCCAGCAGTTCGGGACAGGGAAGGGGCGAGCAGTACTTC
TRBV19	few	TRBD1	TRBJ2-1	CASSVTGPNNEQFF	TGTGCCAGTAGTGTGACAGGGCCTAACAATGAGCAGTTCTTC
TRBV27	-	TRBD1	TRBJ1-5	CASSSDRGDQPQHF	TGTGCCAGCAGTTCGGACAGGGGGGATCAGCCCCAGCATTTT
TRBV3-1/TRBV3-2	once	TRBD2	TRBJ2-1	CASSQDLLAAYNEQFF	TGTGCCAGCAGCCAAGATCTTCTAGCGGCATACAATGAGCAGTTCTTC
TRBV18	-	TRBD1	TRBJ2-3	CASSRTGGRTDTQYF	TGTGCCAGCTCCCGGACAGGGGGTCGTACAGATACGCAGTATTTT
TRBV5-4	-	-	TRBJ1-3	CASSLGGWREDTIYF	TGTGCCAGCAGCTTAGGGGGATGGCGTGAGGACACCATATATTTT
TRBV5-1	-	TRBD1	TRBJ1-2	CASSLGGTGGTNYGYTF	TGCGCCAGCAGCCTCGGGGGCACAGGGGGAACTAACTATGGCTACACCTTC
TRBV24-1	-	-	TRBJ1-5	CATSDWASNQPQHF	TGTGCCACCAGTGATTGGGCTAGCAATCAGCCCCAGCATTTT
TRBV28	-	-	TRBJ1-1	CASSWGGFTEAFF	TGTGCCAGCAGTTGGGGGGGGTTCACTGAAGCTTTCTTT
TRBV19	-	-	TRBJ1-1	CASSPGTLNTEAFF	TGTGCCAGTAGTCCCGGGACATTGAACACTGAAGCTTTCTTT
TRBV28	-	-	TRBJ1-1	CASRASGTEAFF	TGTGCCAGCAGGGCCTCGGGCACTGAAGCTTTCTTT
TRBV12-3/TRBV12-4	-	-	TRBJ2-1	CASSTGYEQFF	TGTGCCAGCAGTACCGGGTATGAGCAGTTCTTC
TRBV14	-	TRBD2	TRBJ2-3	CASSLRLAGTDTQYF	TGTGCCAGCAGCCTGAGACTAGCGGGGACAGATACGCAGTATTTT
TRBV20-1	-	-	TRBJ1-1	CSARDRVVDFF	TGCAGTGCTAGAGACAGGGTTGTTGATTTCTTT
TRBV24-1	-	TRBD2	TRBJ2-3	CATSPGGASTDTQYF	TGTGCCACCAGCCCGGGGGGGGCCAGTACAGATACGCAGTATTTT
TRBV23-1	-	-	TRBJ1-1	CASTSREGSTEAFF	TGCGCCAGCACCTCTAGGGAGGGGAGCACTGAAGCTTTCTTT
TRBV20-1	-	-	TRBJ1-3	CSAGTGNTIYF	TGCAGTGCAGGGACAGGAAACACCATATATTTT
TRBV7-2	-	-	TRBJ2-7	CASSLSGSPREQYF	TGTGCCAGCAGCTTATCGGGTAGCCCACGCGAGCAGTACTTC
TRBV6-1	-	TRBD2	TRBJ2-6	CASSGYWGGSGANVLTF	TGTGCCAGCAGTGGCTATTGGGGGGGCTCTGGGGCCAACGTCCTGACTTTC
TRBV30	few	TRBD1	TRBJ1-4	CAWSEDRVDEKLFF	TGTGCCTGGAGTGAGGACAGGGTAGATGAAAAACTGTTTTTT
TRBV2	-	TRBD1	TRBJ2-5	CASSRQGEETQYF	TGTGCCAGCTCCCGACAGGGTGAAGAGACCCAGTACTTC
TRBV6-1	-	-	TRBJ2-3	CASSEIPGQSTDTQYF	TGTGCCAGCAGTGAAATCCCAGGACAGTCCACAGATACGCAGTATTTT